This T cell receptor beta chain derives from a study of blood T cell repertoires in COVID-19. Study-wide background: Donors in the United States, Italy and Spain gave samples during acute or convalescent COVID-19. PBMCs, B-cell-depleted T cells, or T cells were the source of the cDNA or gDNA that made up the material.

Original methodology: Reference gene primer amplification yielded estimated nucleated cell counts. Produced via immunoSEQ multiplex PCR; TCRdb's table is partial and in-frame only. V and J calls and clone size come straight from that table; D and trimming were deduced from the DNA. The sample holds around 30,000 clones; just over 90% are singletons and the top ten take roughly 0.93%. J lost 5 bases, V lost 1 base, and 1 base had no gene match. The germline gives CDR1 SGHRS, CDR2 YFSETQ. The CDR3 is made up of 13 amino acids. What was sequenced was peripheral blood. This chain joins TRBV5-1 and TRBJ2-7; 9 nucleotides line up with TRBD2. The TCR originated in a male donor with active COVID-19. The CDR3 region has the DNA TGCGCCAGCAGCTTGCGGACTAGCGACGAGCAGTACTTC. It translates to CASSLRTSDEQYF.